A single sample gave rise to the 28 T cell receptor beta chains below, sequenced in a study of blood T cell repertoires in COVID-19. Sequencing was performed with immunoSEQ multiplex PCR; in TCRdb, only in-frame clones are kept and a portion is missing. This table has some 260,000 clones, about 81% appearing once. Sequencing used PBMCs or T cells enriched from blood (not recorded which). The origin of the receptors is a young man with acute COVID-19.

The table lists this clone with a few counts. The rearrangement links TRBV6-4 to TRBJ2-3; D gene ambiguous. Trimming pared 0 bases from V and 2 bases from J, leaving 3 bases between. CDR3 length equals 13 residues. Germline V gene data show CDR1 as MRHNA and CDR2 as SNTAGT. The CDR3 DNA is TGTGCCAGCAGTGACTCGGCCACAGATACGCAGTATTTT. It encodes CASSDSATDTQYF.

This chain joins TRBV10-3 and TRBJ2-5; D perhaps matches TRBD2 (5 bases). Trimming cost V 3 bases and J 5 bases, with 13 bases left between them. This CDR3 region has 14 residues. The germline gives CDR1 ENHRY, CDR2 SYGVKD. In DNA, the CDR3 is TGTGCCATCAGTGAAACTAGTTTCCCGGAGACCCAGTACTTC. Residues: CAISETSFPETQYF.

The chain's CDR3 is CATRLTTGRDTEAFF. CDR3 coding DNA: TGTGCCACCAGACTAACTACAGGGAGGGACACTGAAGCTTTCTTT. This chain connects TRBV11-2 to TRBJ1-1; the D gene is possibly TRBD1 (6 bases). The CDR3 extends over 15 amino acids. The V end was cut by 10 bases, the J end by 3 bases, with 21 bases between. The germline V gene has CDR1 SGHAT and CDR2 FQNNGV.

J is TRBJ1-1 and V is TRBV18; 8 bases are shared with TRBD1. V lost 3 bases and J lost 0; bases outside the gene matches: 3. The CDR3 loop spans 15 amino acids. Germline V gene sequence: CDR1 KGHSH, CDR2 LQKENI. CDR3 DNA: TGTGCCAGCTCACCGAGGGACAGGATGAACACTGAAGCTTTCTTT. As protein: CASSPRDRMNTEAFF.

This chain links TRBV19 with TRBJ1-5; D may be TRBD1 (6 bases). Germline values: CDR1 LNHDA, CDR2 SQIVND (reference sequence). The ends were cut back, 6 bases at V and 5 bases at J, with 11 bases in the middle. The length of the CDR3 is 13 residues. The DNA for the CDR3 is TGTGCCAGTAGGAGGACAGACGATCAGCCCCAGCATTTT. Its translation is CASRRTDDQPQHF. The variable domain in full, with the rest retrieved from reference TRBV19 and TRBJ1-5, is DGGITQSPKYLFRKEGQNVTLSCEQNLNHDAMYWYRQDPGQGLRLIYYSQIVNDFQKGDIAEGYSVSREKKESFPLTVTSAQKNPTAFYLCASRRTDDQPQHFGDGTRLSIL.

The rearrangement uses TRBV27 and TRBJ1-2, with D maybe TRBD1 (6 bases). V was shortened by 5 bases and J by 4 bases, with 14 bases between the two germline ends. The CDR3 is made up of 14 amino acids. Germline V gene lookup returns CDR1 MNHEY and CDR2 SMNVEV (reference sequence). The CDR3 here is CASSPLTGPYGYTF. In nucleotides, the CDR3 is TGTGCCAGCAGTCCCCTGACAGGACCCTATGGCTACACCTTC.

The chain joins TRBV27 to TRBJ1-5; perhaps TRBD1 as D (5 bases). CDR1 is MNHEY and CDR2 is SMNVEV in the germline V gene (reference sequence). This CDR3 is built from 14 residues. V was cut by 4 bases and J by 5 bases, with 12 bases left in between. The CDR3 nucleotides read TGTGCCAGCAGTTCGGGGGGAAATTATCAGCCCCAGCATTTT. Protein product: CASSSGGNYQPQHF.

This clone was observed a single time. The chain links TRBV10-2 to TRBJ1-2; D perhaps matches TRBD1 (5 bases). Germline loops: CDR1 WSHSY, CDR2 SAAADI. The CDR3 length is 15 residues. Trimming pared 3 bases from V and 3 bases from J, leaving 14 bases between. This CDR3 is CASSEMGRKYYGYTF. As DNA, the CDR3 is TGCGCCAGCAGTGAAATGGGGCGAAAATACTATGGCTACACCTTC.

The genes are TRBV27 and TRBJ1-2, with TRBD1 matching over 8 bases. Germline V gene data show CDR1 as MNHEY and CDR2 as SMNVEV (reference sequence). V shed 4 bases, J shed 2 bases, and the junction held 6 bases outside the gene matches. This CDR3 is 15 amino acids long. In DNA form, the CDR3 reads TGTGCCAGCAGTTCGGACAGGGTCGGGAACTATGGCTACACCTTC. Translating it yields CASSSDRVGNYGYTF.

The DNA of the CDR3 is TGTGCCAGCAGGCCGACCGGGACCGGGAGGCCCCAGCATTTT. Its translation is CASRPTGTGRPQHF. The chain couples TRBV28 to TRBJ1-5, with D perhaps TRBD1 (5 bases). Germline CDR1 MDHEN, CDR2 SYDVKM. With 6 bases removed from V and 9 bases from J, the gap between germline ends came to 18 bases. This CDR3 contains 14 residues.

This chain uses TRBV3-1 (or the pseudogene TRBV3-2) with TRBJ1-6, with 8 bases aligning to TRBD1. Per the germline V gene, CDR1 is LGHDT and CDR2 is YNNKEL (reference sequence). V gave up 5 bases and J gave up 14 bases; unmatched junction bases: 11. The CDR3 consists of 14 residues. The CDR3 loop reads CASSNGQGWPALHF. The CDR3 region has the DNA TGTGCCAGCAGCAATGGACAGGGCTGGCCGGCCCTCCACTTT.

V usage is TRBV7-9 and J usage is TRBJ2-3; D possibly corresponds to TRBD1 (6 bases). V lost 1 base to trimming and J lost 0 bases, with 8 bases between them. The germline V gene has CDR1 SEHNR and CDR2 FQNEAQ (reference sequence). The CDR3 length is 15 residues. CDR3 nucleotide sequence: TGTGCCAGCAGCTTAGGGACAGCTAGCACAGATACGCAGTATTTT. This translates into CASSLGTASTDTQYF.

The rearrangement joins TRBV25-1 to TRBJ2-5; D perhaps matches TRBD2 (5 bases). The germline CDR1 and CDR2 sequences are MGHDK and SYGVNS. Trimming stripped 3 bases from V and 5 bases from J, with 13 bases between. This CDR3 has 14 amino acids. In nucleotides, the CDR3 is TGTGCCAGCAGTGATGAAGGGCGAGGGGAGACCCAGTACTTC. Its protein is CASSDEGRGETQYF.

The chain links TRBV29-1 to TRBJ2-2, with D possibly matching TRBD2 (5 bases). Germline V gene lookup returns CDR1 SQVTM and CDR2 ANQGSEA. The CDR3 covers 14 residues. Trimming shortened V by 4 bases and J by 4 bases, and 13 bases separated the two germline ends. CDR3 DNA: TGCAGCGTTGCCCGAGCGGATTCCACCGGGGAGCTGTTTTTT. Protein sequence: CSVARADSTGELFF.

This chain connects TRBV4-1 to TRBJ1-5; D is uncertain. Deletions cut 8 bases from V and 0 bases from J, with 8 bases between. The CDR3 spans 13 residues. Germline CDR1 is MGHRA and CDR2 is YSYEKL. In DNA form, the CDR3 reads TGCGCCAGCGCCTATACTAGCAATCAGCCCCAGCATTTT. This sequence encodes CASAYTSNQPQHF.

This chain links TRBV5-4 with TRBJ1-6; D is unclear. In germline, CDR1 is SGHNT, CDR2 YYREEE (reference sequence). Deletions cut 0 bases from V and 7 bases from J, with 8 bases between. This CDR3 comprises 14 residues. In DNA, the CDR3 is TGTGCCAGCAGCTTGGAGCGGCAAAATTCACCCCTCCACTTT. Translating it yields CASSLERQNSPLHF. Full variable domain (rest looked up from reference TRBV5-4 and TRBJ1-6): ETGVTQSPTHLIKTRGQQVTLRCSSQSGHNTVSWYQQALGQGPQFIFQYYREEENGRGNFPPRFSGLQFPNYSSELNVNALELDDSALYLCASSLERQNSPLHFGNGTRLTVT.

This chain joins TRBV5-6 and TRBJ1-3, with 7 positions matching TRBD1. The CDR3 sequence is 14 residues long. Germline CDR1 SGHDT, CDR2 YYEEEE. Trimming cost V 3 bases and J 4 bases; bases outside gene matches: 4. The CDR3 bases are TGTGCCAGCAGCTCAACAGGGGCCGGAAACACCATATATTTT. Residues: CASSSTGAGNTIYF.

The gene calls are TRBV11-3 and TRBJ2-1, with 12 bases aligning to TRBD2. The V and J ends lost 6 bases and 3 bases, in that order; junction bases with no gene match: 6. Per germline, CDR1 SGHNT and CDR2 YENEEA. The CDR3 runs to 16 residues. The CDR3 protein is CASSYRLAGDYNEQFF. CDR3 in DNA: TGTGCCAGCAGTTATCGACTAGCGGGGGACTACAATGAGCAGTTCTTC.

The J gene is TRBJ1-6, the V gene TRBV10-1; unclear D gene. Germline CDR1 WNHNN, CDR2 SYGVQD (reference sequence). V lost 6 bases, J lost 7 bases, and 13 bases lay in between. The CDR3 sequence is 14 residues long. CDR3 bases: TGCGCCAGCAGCGAGAACTATGCGAATTCACCCCTCCACTTT. Its protein is CASSENYANSPLHF.

This chain links TRBV28 with TRBJ1-1; 7 bases are shared with TRBD1. The junction had 6 bases not matched to a gene; V was cut back by 6 bases and J by 8 bases. Germline V gene data show CDR1 as MDHEN and CDR2 as SYDVKM. CDR3 length: 12 residues. CDR3 sequence reads: CASSRQGGEAFF. Here the CDR3 DNA reads TGTGCCAGCAGCCGGCAAGGGGGCGAAGCTTTCTTT.

The V gene is TRBV7-2, the J gene TRBJ2-1; a weak D match, TRBD1 (6 bases). Germline-derived CDR1 and CDR2 are SGHTA and FQGNSA. V was clipped by 1 base and J by 14 bases, with 15 bases between them. The CDR3 contains 13 residues. The CDR3 nucleotides read TGTGCCAGCAGCTTAGAACCCCAGGGGTCCGAGTTCTTC. Its translation is CASSLEPQGSEFF.

V is TRBV21-1 and J is TRBJ2-7; no check of the table's D call, TRBD1, against the DNA was made. TRBV21-1 is a pseudogene locus. CDR3 size: 15 residues. In DNA form, the CDR3 reads TGTGCCAGCAGCAGGTTAGGGACAGGGGCCGTCGAGCAGTACGTC. The encoded protein is CASSRLGTGAVEQYV.

The sample holds many counts of this clone. The rearrangement uses TRBV6-4 and TRBJ2-2, with D perhaps TRBD1 (6 bases). The germline V gene encodes CDR1 MRHNA and CDR2 SNTAGT. The CDR3 covers 13 residues. V lost 2 bases to trimming and J lost 5 bases, with 6 bases between them. CDR3 sequence: CASSDGTTGELFF. Written as DNA, the CDR3 is TGTGCCAGCAGTGACGGGACAACCGGGGAGCTGTTTTTT.

Worth noting for this clone: An end of the junction differs from the germline gene, which may be a read error. The chain combines TRBV5-1 with TRBJ2-3, with 14 bases fitting TRBD2. The CDR3 contains 20 residues. The germline CDR1 and CDR2 sequences are SGHRS and YFSETQ. The CDR3 here is CASSPDGLAGGSTSTDTQYF. CDR3 nucleotides: TGTGCCAGCAGCCCGGACGGACTAGCGGGGGGAAGTACTAGCACAGATACGCAGTATTTT.

This clone has a single count. The chain links TRBV12-5 to TRBJ2-5; 7 positions match TRBD1. The CDR3 runs 15 residues. Germline CDR1 reads LGHNT; CDR2 reads FRNRAP. V trimming: 3 bases; J trimming: 0 bases; junction bases outside the gene matches: 4. CDR3 bases: TGTGCTAGTGGTTTCGGGACAGCCCACCAAGAGACCCAGTACTTC. It codes for CASGFGTAHQETQYF.

V is TRBV30 and J is TRBJ2-2; tentative D call: TRBD2 (7 bases). In germline, CDR1 is GTSNPN, CDR2 SVGIG (reference sequence). The CDR3 has 14 amino acids. Trimming stripped 7 bases from V and 6 bases from J, with 18 bases between. As DNA, the CDR3 is TGTGCCTCCGGGGGGCCCGGGGCCGCCGGGGAGCTGTTTTTT. Translation: CASGGPGAAGELFF. Full variable domain (remainder filled in from reference TRBV30 and TRBJ2-2): SQTIHQWPATLVQPVGSPLSLECTVEGTSNPNLYWYRQAAGRGLQLLFYSVGIGQISSEVPQNLSASRPQDRQFILSSKKLLLSDSGFYLCASGGPGAAGELFFGEGSRLTVL.

V is TRBV6-4 and J is TRBJ2-2, with D hard to call. V was cut by 4 bases and J by 0 bases, with 3 bases left in between. Per the germline V gene, CDR1 is MRHNA and CDR2 is SNTAGT. CDR3 size: 13 residues. CDR3 sequence reads: CASSGANTGELFF. CDR3 DNA: TGTGCCAGCAGTGGCGCGAACACCGGGGAGCTGTTTTTT.

The chain has TRBV29-1 and TRBJ1-1, with D possibly being TRBD1 (6 bases). Germline lookup yields CDR1 SQVTM and CDR2 ANQGSEA. The CDR3 is 13 residues long. Trimming pared 4 bases from V and 3 bases from J, leaving 12 bases between. The CDR3 nucleotides are TGCAGCGTTGTAGGGGGTGCCCACACTGAAGCTTTCTTT. This codes for CSVVGGAHTEAFF.